Below are 27 T cell receptor beta chains sequenced from a single sample in a study of shared clonotypes between healthy human individuals. Measured with immunoSEQ multiplex PCR; TCRdb has only the in-frame clones, and not every one. The sample yields 1,500,000 or so clones, approximately 98.5% seen once. The sample was naive CD4+ T cells sorted from blood. The sample's subset: CD45RA+ positively selected. The source is a man aged 30 to 45 in good health.

The chain links TRBV6-5 to TRBJ1-1; D gene unclear. The CDR3 is 14 residues long. Deletions cut 2 bases from V and 12 bases from J, with 19 bases between. Germline CDR1 and CDR2: MNHEY and SVGAGI. CDR3 region: CASSYNRVRVDPFF. CDR3 DNA: TGTGCCAGCAGTTACAACCGAGTACGGGTGGATCCTTTCTTT.

This chain connects TRBV18 to TRBJ1-5, with D possibly matching TRBD1 (6 bases). V lost 0 bases and J lost 7, with 10 bases in between. This CDR3 has 14 amino acids. CDR1 and CDR2 from the germline V gene are KGHSH and LQKENI. The chain's CDR3 is CASSPPEGVQPQHF. Here the CDR3 DNA reads TGTGCCAGCTCACCACCTGAGGGGGTCCAGCCCCAGCATTTT.

The J gene is TRBJ2-1, the V gene TRBV7-8; 8 nucleotides agree with TRBD2. In germline, CDR1 is SGHVS, CDR2 FQNEAQ. J lost 7 bases, V lost 0 bases, and 11 bases had no gene match. The CDR3 runs 17 residues. The CDR3 region is CASSLALERLAGNEQFF. The DNA of the CDR3 is TGTGCCAGCAGCTTAGCACTGGAAAGGCTAGCGGGTAATGAGCAGTTCTTC.

The V and J genes are TRBV28 and TRBJ2-5, with D tentatively TRBD2 (5 bases). V lost 7 bases to trimming and J lost 4 bases, with 16 bases between them. Germline values: CDR1 MDHEN, CDR2 SYDVKM. The CDR3 has 14 residues. The CDR3 sequence: CASTPWLSGETQYF. Here the CDR3 DNA reads TGTGCCAGCACTCCCTGGTTGAGCGGAGAGACCCAGTACTTC.

V is TRBV10-3 and J is TRBJ2-1, with 10 positions matching TRBD2. This CDR3 comprises 17 residues. J was trimmed by 6 bases and V by 3 bases; bases with no gene match: 11. The germline gives CDR1 ENHRY, CDR2 SYGVKD. This CDR3 reads CAISDGHSGRGSNEQFF. The CDR3 DNA is TGTGCCATCAGTGATGGTCACAGCGGGAGGGGGAGCAATGAGCAGTTCTTC.

The chain couples TRBV7-9 to TRBJ2-5; no firm D call. The CDR3 is made up of 11 amino acids. Trimming took off 6 bases at V and 9 bases at J, with 11 bases between the two ends. The germline gives CDR1 SEHNR, CDR2 FQNEAQ (reference sequence). CDR3 region: CASSSNAPQYF. The CDR3 nucleotides are TGTGCCAGCAGTTCGAACGCTCCCCAGTACTTC.

The chain is built from TRBV5-6 and TRBJ2-7; D may be TRBD1 (6 bases). The germline V gene has CDR1 SGHDT and CDR2 YYEEEE. V was shortened by 0 bases and J by 7 bases, with 14 bases between the two germline ends. The CDR3 sequence is 14 residues long. The CDR3: CASSLGTAPREQYF. For the CDR3, the DNA is TGTGCCAGCAGCTTGGGGACAGCTCCCCGAGAGCAGTACTTC.

As regards this clone: Other DNA sequences in the same sample also yield this CDR3. The chain recombines TRBV11-2 with TRBJ2-7, with D perhaps given as TRBD1 or TRBD2 (5 bases each). The CDR3 runs 14 residues. Germline values: CDR1 SGHAT, CDR2 FQNNGV. V was cut by 4 bases and J by 2 bases, with 12 bases left in between. The CDR3 bases are TGTGCCAGCAGCTCTCCGGGGCTTCCCTACGAGCAGTACTTC. Translating it yields CASSSPGLPYEQYF.

The V gene is TRBV28, the J gene TRBJ1-2; D gene ambiguous. CDR1 and CDR2 from the germline V gene are MDHEN and SYDVKM. This CDR3 is built from 12 residues. V shed 5 bases and J shed 5 bases, with 9 bases lying between them. In nucleotides, the CDR3 is TGTGCCAGCAGTCAAGCTATATATGGCTACACCTTC. It translates to CASSQAIYGYTF.

This clone is a singleton in its sample. The chain is built from TRBV18 and TRBJ1-2; D uncertain. V lost 1 base and J lost 2, with 11 bases in between. The CDR3 runs to 15 residues. Germline lookup yields CDR1 KGHSH and CDR2 LQKENI. The CDR3 loop is CASSPRTSTNYGYTF. CDR3 in DNA: TGTGCCAGCTCACCACGTACCAGCACCAACTATGGCTACACCTTC. Full variable domain (rest looked up from reference TRBV18 and TRBJ1-2): NAGVMQNPRHLVRRRGQEARLRCSPMKGHSHVYWYRQLPEEGLKFMVYLQKENIIDESGMPKERFSAEFPKEGPSILRIQQVVRGDSAAYFCASSPRTSTNYGYTFGSGTRLTVV.

CDR3 protein: CASSLDFRGTNQPQHF. As DNA, the CDR3 is TGTGCCAGCAGCTTAGACTTTAGGGGAACCAATCAGCCCCAGCATTTT. The rearrangement uses TRBV7-2 and TRBJ1-5; maybe TRBD1 (5 bases). CDR3 length equals 16 residues. From germline, CDR1 is SGHTA and CDR2 FQGNSA. V lost 1 base and J 3 bases, leaving 13 bases between the germline ends.

This sequence joins TRBV5-1 and TRBJ2-1; D not certain. V was clipped by 4 bases and J by 0 bases, with 14 bases between them. The germline V gene has CDR1 SGHRS and CDR2 YFSETQ. The CDR3 has 16 residues. The CDR3 sequence: CASSLTLADSYNEQFF. For the CDR3, the DNA is TGCGCCAGCAGCCTGACCTTGGCCGACTCCTACAATGAGCAGTTCTTC.

This sequence joins TRBV2 and TRBJ2-5; D is uncertain. Germline V gene sequence: CDR1 SNHLY, CDR2 FYNNEI. The CDR3 is 12 amino acids. V was clipped by 4 bases and J by 2 bases, with 5 bases between them. In DNA, the CDR3 is TGTGCCAGCAGTGCAGATCAAGAGACCCAGTACTTC. Translation: CASSADQETQYF.

The chain links TRBV6-6 to TRBJ2-7; D not certain. This CDR3 spans 15 amino acids. V was shortened by 2 bases and J by 1 base, with 12 bases between the two germline ends. CDR1 is MNHNY, CDR2 SVGAGI, per germline (reference sequence). The CDR3 region has the DNA TGTGCCAGCAGTTACCCGACTGGTGGGTCCTACGAGCAGTACTTC. Translating it yields CASSYPTGGSYEQYF.

This chain links TRBV29-1 with TRBJ2-2, with 8 bases matching TRBD2. Germline CDR1 reads SQVTM; CDR2 reads ANQGSEA. CDR3 length equals 15 residues. The J segment lost 1 base and the V segment lost 6 bases, leaving 7 bases of the junction unmatched. CDR3 in amino acids: CSVSAGGVNTGELFF. The CDR3 DNA follows: TGCAGCGTATCTGCCGGGGGGGTGAACACCGGGGAGCTGTTTTTT.

V usage is TRBV9 and J usage is TRBJ2-1; D uncertain. The CDR3 sequence is 13 residues long. Germline values: CDR1 SGDLS, CDR2 YYNGEE. V gave up 1 base and J gave up 6 bases, with 8 bases separating them. CDR3 loop: CASSVRFANEQFF. The DNA for the CDR3 is TGTGCCAGCAGCGTAAGGTTCGCCAATGAGCAGTTCTTC. Filled out from reference TRBV9 and TRBJ2-1, the complete variable domain reads DSGVTQTPKHLITATGQRVTLRCSPRSGDLSVYWYQQSLDQGLQFLIQYYNGEERAKGNILERFSAQQFPDLHSELNLSSLELGDSALYFCASSVRFANEQFFGPGTRLTVL.

The rearrangement uses TRBV5-6 and TRBJ2-5; D might be TRBD1 (6 bases). Trimming took off 4 bases at V and 9 bases at J, with 28 bases between the two ends. The length of the CDR3 is 17 residues. CDR1 and CDR2 (germline): SGHDT, YYEEEE. CDR3 amino acids: CASSIHPQGPPGTAQYF. The CDR3 region has the DNA TGTGCCAGCAGCATCCACCCACAGGGTCCCCCAGGCACAGCCCAGTACTTC.

V and J are TRBV7-6 and TRBJ2-1; 9 positions match TRBD2. This CDR3 is 13 amino acids long. Trimming took 2 bases from V and 8 from J; bases not matched to a gene: 1. Germline V lookup: CDR1 SGHVS, CDR2 FNYEAQ. CDR3 sequence: CASSLIAGDEQFF. CDR3 nucleotides: TGTGCCAGCAGCTTAATAGCGGGAGATGAGCAGTTCTTC.

V gene TRBV9 combines with J gene TRBJ2-7; the D gene could be TRBD1 or TRBD2 (5 bases each). Trimming shortened V by 2 bases and J by 5 bases, and 11 bases separated the two germline ends. CDR3 size: 13 residues. In germline, CDR1 is SGDLS, CDR2 YYNGEE. The CDR3 DNA reads TGTGCCAGCAGCGTCCGACCGGGGCACGAGCAGTACTTC. Translated, it gives CASSVRPGHEQYF.

The chain couples TRBV7-6 to TRBJ1-2; the match to TRBD1 covers 7 bases. Germline CDR1 SGHVS, CDR2 FNYEAQ. V dropped 4 bases and J dropped 6; count of bases not matched to a gene: 11. This CDR3 has 15 amino acids. CDR3 bases: TGTGCCAGCAGCTCACAGACAGGGACTGGAGATGGCTACACCTTC. Its protein product is CASSSQTGTGDGYTF.

V gene TRBV28 combines with J gene TRBJ2-1; TRBD2 matches 8 bases. After removal of 5 bases from V and 12 bases from J, the junction contained 9 bases not matched to a gene. Germline V gives CDR1 MDHEN, CDR2 SYDVKM. The CDR3 loop spans 13 amino acids. CDR3 in DNA: TGTGCCAGCAGTACTAGCGGAGTCGGAGGGCAGTTCTTC. Protein sequence: CASSTSGVGGQFF.

The rearrangement uses TRBV7-9 and TRBJ1-1; TRBD1 aligns across 7 bases. V gave up 7 bases and J gave up 4 bases; unmatched junction bases: 6. The CDR3 covers 13 residues. Per germline, CDR1 SEHNR and CDR2 FQNEAQ (reference sequence). CDR3: CASKITGVTEAFF. CDR3 sequence (DNA): TGTGCCAGCAAAATAACAGGGGTCACTGAAGCTTTCTTT.

The rearrangement uses TRBV27 and TRBJ2-7; TRBD1 matches at 8 bases. The CDR3 totals 15 residues. Germline CDR1 reads MNHEY; CDR2 reads SMNVEV (reference sequence). V lost 2 bases and J lost 6; bases outside the gene matches: 9. CDR3 in DNA: TGTGCCAGCAGTTTAACGACAGGGGTGGGTGGCGAGCAGTACTTC. It codes for CASSLTTGVGGEQYF.

This sequence joins TRBV28 and TRBJ2-1; 13 bases are shared with TRBD2. Per the germline V gene, CDR1 is MDHEN and CDR2 is SYDVKM. With V trimmed by 6 bases and J by 7 bases, 12 bases remained unmatched. This CDR3 is built from 17 residues. DNA of the CDR3: TGTGCCAGCAGCCGCCGTCGACTAGCGGGAGGATGGAATGAGCAGTTCTTC. It encodes CASSRRRLAGGWNEQFF.

DNA for the CDR3: TGCGCCAGCAGGCGGGGGCCTCCTGGGAACACTGAAGCTTTCTTT. This sequence encodes CASRRGPPGNTEAFF. The chain employs TRBV4-1 and TRBJ1-1; tentatively, D is TRBD1 (6 bases). V was shortened by 6 bases and J by 1 base, with 15 bases between the two germline ends. CDR1 and CDR2 from the germline V gene are MGHRA and YSYEKL. This CDR3 region has 15 residues.

The chain couples TRBV19 to TRBJ2-2; D unclear. The CDR3 loop spans 14 amino acids. V shed 7 bases and J shed 3 bases, with 12 bases lying between them. The germline V gene has CDR1 LNHDA and CDR2 SQIVND (reference sequence). The CDR3 here is CASMFDRDTGELFF. In nucleotides, the CDR3 is TGTGCCAGTATGTTCGACCGAGACACCGGGGAGCTGTTTTTT.

The chain uses TRBV29-1 and TRBJ2-7, with a tentative D call TRBD2 (6 bases). The CDR3 length is 13 residues. V shed 4 bases and J shed 3 bases, with 13 bases lying between them. Germline values: CDR1 SQVTM, CDR2 ANQGSEA. The CDR3 reads CSVGGTSLYEQYF. The DNA of the CDR3 is TGCAGCGTTGGTGGGACTTCCCTCTACGAGCAGTACTTC.